Following are 8 T cell receptor beta chains from one sample sequenced in a study of shared clonotypes between healthy human individuals. Sequencing was performed with immunoSEQ multiplex PCR; in TCRdb, only in-frame clones are kept and a portion is missing. The data contain approximately 2,200,000 clones, around 93% of them singletons. Naive CD8 cells were CD45RO-negative, positively selected for CCR7, excluding terminally differentiated effector memory CD45RA+ cells. The material sequenced was naive CD8+ T cells from PBMCs. These TCRs come from a man aged 18 to 35 in good health. Some clones in this sample may be carry-over from other donors' samples.

A remark on this clone: Other DNA variants within this sample encode the same CDR3. The chain is built from TRBV4-3 and TRBJ2-1; 8 bases map to TRBD1. The V segment lost 4 bases and the J segment 0 bases; nucleotides outside the gene matches: 2. The CDR3 spans 15 residues. The germline gives CDR1 LGHNA, CDR2 YSLEER. The CDR3 reads CASSPDRGSYNEQFF. Written as DNA, the CDR3 is TGCGCCAGCAGCCCCGACAGGGGCTCCTACAATGAGCAGTTCTTC.

This chain uses TRBV6-1 with TRBJ2-7; D ambiguous. Trimming shortened V by 11 bases and J by 6 bases, and 23 bases separated the two germline ends. Germline CDR1 is MNHNS and CDR2 is SASEGT. CDR3 length: 14 residues. The CDR3 region is CAGARALGLSEQYF. CDR3 DNA: TGTGCCGGAGCCCGGGCTCTTGGTTTGTCCGAGCAGTACTTC.

The V and J genes are TRBV18 and TRBJ2-1, with 8 bases fitting TRBD2. This CDR3 is built from 13 residues. Germline V gene lookup returns CDR1 KGHSH and CDR2 LQKENI. J lost 5 bases, V lost 4 bases, and 1 base had no gene match. The CDR3 sequence: CASSLGGDNEQFF. CDR3 sequence (DNA): TGTGCCAGCTCACTCGGGGGGGACAATGAGCAGTTCTTC.

In DNA form, the CDR3 reads TGTGCCTGGGAAGGGACATCTTACGAGCAGTACTTC. Its translation is CAWEGTSYEQYF. The chain uses TRBV30 and TRBJ2-7; a weak D match, TRBD1 (6 bases). Trimming took off 5 bases at V and 4 bases at J, with 12 bases between the two ends. Germline V gene sequence: CDR1 GTSNPN, CDR2 SVGIG (reference sequence). The CDR3 is 12 amino acids.

The chain has TRBV7-9 and TRBJ1-2; 12 bases map to TRBD1. J was trimmed by 8 bases and V by 6 bases; bases with no gene match: 13. Germline V lookup: CDR1 SEHNR, CDR2 FQNEAQ (reference sequence). The CDR3 contains 16 residues. CDR3 bases: TGTGCCAGCAGTCTCTGGACGGGACAGGGGGCATGGGGCTACACCTTC. Translation: CASSLWTGQGAWGYTF. Variable domain in full (rest from reference TRBV7-9 and TRBJ1-2): DTGVSQNPRHKITKRGQNVTFRCDPISEHNRLYWYRQTLGQGPEFLTYFQNEAQLEKSRLLSDRFSAERPKGSFSTLEIQRTEQGDSAMYLCASSLWTGQGAWGYTFGSGTRLTVV.

The chain joins TRBV27 to TRBJ2-1; D unclear. The CDR3 runs to 15 residues. V was cut by 3 bases and J by 9 bases, with 18 bases left in between. Germline V gene lookup returns CDR1 MNHEY and CDR2 SMNVEV (reference sequence). The CDR3 DNA follows: TGTGCCAGCAGTTTGGGTATCACCCGAGTGGGTGAGCAGTTCTTC. Translation gives CASSLGITRVGEQFF.

The rearrangement uses TRBV27 and TRBJ2-7; 7 bases are shared with TRBD1. CDR1 is MNHEY, CDR2 SMNVEV, per germline (reference sequence). V gave up 6 bases and J gave up 2 bases; unmatched junction bases: 10. The CDR3 extends over 15 amino acids. CDR3 amino acids: CASRPTGFTPYEQYF. The CDR3 bases are TGTGCCAGCAGACCGACAGGGTTTACGCCCTACGAGCAGTACTTC.

The V call is TRBV7-2, the J call TRBJ2-7; no firm D call. Germline V gene data show CDR1 as SGHTA and CDR2 as FQGNSA. The CDR3 has 21 residues. The V end was cut by 0 bases, the J end by 3 bases, with 30 bases between. The DNA of the CDR3 is TGTGCCAGCAGCTTAGCGAGTGGTCCGTTGGAATTTTCCTCTACGATCTACGAGCAGTACTTC. Amino acids: CASSLASGPLEFSSTIYEQYF. Combining the CDR3 with reference TRBV7-2 and TRBJ2-7 gives the whole variable domain GAGVSQSPSNKVTEKGKDVELRCDPISGHTALYWYRQSLGQGLEFLIYFQGNSAPDKSGLPSDRFSAERTGGSVSTLTIQRTQQEDSAVYLCASSLASGPLEFSSTIYEQYFGPGTRLTVT.